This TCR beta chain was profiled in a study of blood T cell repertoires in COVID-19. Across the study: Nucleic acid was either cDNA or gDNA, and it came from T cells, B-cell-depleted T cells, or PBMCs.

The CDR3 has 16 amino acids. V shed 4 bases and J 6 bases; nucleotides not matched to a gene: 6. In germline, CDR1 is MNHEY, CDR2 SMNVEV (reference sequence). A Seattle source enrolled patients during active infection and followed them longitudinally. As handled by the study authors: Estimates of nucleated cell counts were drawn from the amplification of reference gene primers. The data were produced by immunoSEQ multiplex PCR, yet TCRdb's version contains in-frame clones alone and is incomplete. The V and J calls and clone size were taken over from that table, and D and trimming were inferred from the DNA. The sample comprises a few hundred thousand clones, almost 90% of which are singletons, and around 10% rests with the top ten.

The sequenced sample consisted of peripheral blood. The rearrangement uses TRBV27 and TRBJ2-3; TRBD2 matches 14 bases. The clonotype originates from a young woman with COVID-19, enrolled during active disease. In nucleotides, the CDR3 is TGTGCCAGCAGTTCGGGACTAGCGGGAGCCGCCGATACGCAGTATTTT. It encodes CASSSGLAGAADTQYF.